This T cell receptor beta chain was captured in a study of response to subunit inactivated influenza vaccine. Notes on the study in general: That few new T cells are recruited by each seasonal influenza vaccination was the authors' suggestion.

The CDR3 loop spans 16 amino acids. Germline CDR1 reads SGHRS; CDR2 reads YFSETQ. With V trimmed by 2 bases and J by 2 bases, 4 bases remained unmatched. TCRdb called the RT-PCR reads again in MiXCR, with one record for every CDR3 protein. The data contain around 200,000 distinct CDR3 sequences, approximately 9.2% of them singletons. This clonotype was found many times. Its antigen remains unknown. V is TRBV5-1 and J is TRBJ2-5, with 12 bases matching TRBD1. The receptor was derived from a man in his fifties or sixties who received an inactivated influenza vaccine. The specimen was non-naive T cells sorted from PBMCs, collected on the day of vaccination. The DNA for the CDR3 is TGCGCCAGCAGCTTACCGGGACAGGGGGCTCAAGAGACCCAGTACTTC. Its protein product is CASSLPGQGAQETQYF. The complete variable domain, with remaining parts taken from reference TRBV5-1 and TRBJ2-5, reads KAGVTQTPRYLIKTRGQQVTLSCSPISGHRSVSWYQQTPGQGLQFLFEYFSETQRNKGNFPGRFSGRQFSNSRSEMNVSTLELGDSALYLCASSLPGQGAQETQYFGPGTRLLVL.